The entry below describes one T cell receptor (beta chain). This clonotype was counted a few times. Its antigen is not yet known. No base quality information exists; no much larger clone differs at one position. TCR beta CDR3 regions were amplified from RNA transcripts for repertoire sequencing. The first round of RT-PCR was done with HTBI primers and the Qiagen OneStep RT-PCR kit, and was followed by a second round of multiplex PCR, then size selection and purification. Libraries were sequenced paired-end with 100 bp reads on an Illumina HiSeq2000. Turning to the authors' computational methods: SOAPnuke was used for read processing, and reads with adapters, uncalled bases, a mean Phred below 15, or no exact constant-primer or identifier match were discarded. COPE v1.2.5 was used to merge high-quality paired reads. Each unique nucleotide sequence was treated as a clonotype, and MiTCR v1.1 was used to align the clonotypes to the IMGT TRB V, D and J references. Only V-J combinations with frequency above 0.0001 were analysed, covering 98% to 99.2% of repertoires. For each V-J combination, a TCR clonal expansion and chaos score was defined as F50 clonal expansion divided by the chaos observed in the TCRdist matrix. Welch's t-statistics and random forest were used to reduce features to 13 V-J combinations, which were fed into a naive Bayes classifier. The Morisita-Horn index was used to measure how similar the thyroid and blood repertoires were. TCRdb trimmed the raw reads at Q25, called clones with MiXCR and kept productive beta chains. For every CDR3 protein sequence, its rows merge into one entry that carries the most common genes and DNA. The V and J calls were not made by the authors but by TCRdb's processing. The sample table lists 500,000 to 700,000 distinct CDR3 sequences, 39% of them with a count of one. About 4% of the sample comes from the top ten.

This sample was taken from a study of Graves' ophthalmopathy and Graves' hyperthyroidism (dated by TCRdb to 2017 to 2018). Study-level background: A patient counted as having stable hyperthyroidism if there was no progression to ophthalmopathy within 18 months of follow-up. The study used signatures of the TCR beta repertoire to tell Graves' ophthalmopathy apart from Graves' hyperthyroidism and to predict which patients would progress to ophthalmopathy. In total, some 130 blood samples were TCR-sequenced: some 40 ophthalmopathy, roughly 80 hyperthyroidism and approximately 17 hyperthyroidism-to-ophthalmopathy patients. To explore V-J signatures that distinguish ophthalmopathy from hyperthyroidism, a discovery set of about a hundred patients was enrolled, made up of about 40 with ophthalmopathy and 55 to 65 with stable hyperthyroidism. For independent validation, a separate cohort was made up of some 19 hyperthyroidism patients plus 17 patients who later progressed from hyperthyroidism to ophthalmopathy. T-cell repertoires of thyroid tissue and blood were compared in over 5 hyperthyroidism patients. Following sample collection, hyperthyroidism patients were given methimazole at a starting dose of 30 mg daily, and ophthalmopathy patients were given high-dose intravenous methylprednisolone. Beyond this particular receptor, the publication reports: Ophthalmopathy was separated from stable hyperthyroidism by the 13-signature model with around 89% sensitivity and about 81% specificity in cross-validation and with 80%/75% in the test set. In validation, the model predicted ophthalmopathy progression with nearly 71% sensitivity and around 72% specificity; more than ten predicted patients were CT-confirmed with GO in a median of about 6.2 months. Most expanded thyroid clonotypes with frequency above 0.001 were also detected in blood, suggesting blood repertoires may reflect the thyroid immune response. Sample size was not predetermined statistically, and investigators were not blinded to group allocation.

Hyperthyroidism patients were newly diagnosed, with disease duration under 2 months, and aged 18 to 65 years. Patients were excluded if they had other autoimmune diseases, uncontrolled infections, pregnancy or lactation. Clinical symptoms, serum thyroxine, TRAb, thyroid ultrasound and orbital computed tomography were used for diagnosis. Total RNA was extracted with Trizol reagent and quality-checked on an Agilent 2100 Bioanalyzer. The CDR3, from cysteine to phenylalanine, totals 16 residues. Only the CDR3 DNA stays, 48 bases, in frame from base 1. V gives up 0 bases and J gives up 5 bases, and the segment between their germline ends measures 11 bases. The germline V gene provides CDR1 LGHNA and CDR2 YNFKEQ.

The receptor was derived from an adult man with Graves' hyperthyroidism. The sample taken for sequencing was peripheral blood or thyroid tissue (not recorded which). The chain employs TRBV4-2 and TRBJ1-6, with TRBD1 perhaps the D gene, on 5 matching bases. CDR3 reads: CASSQDLGAHNSPLHF. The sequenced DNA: TGTGCCAGCAGCCAAGATCTCGGGGCTCATAATTCACCCCTCCACTTT.